Each of the 32 T cell receptor beta chains below was sequenced from the same sample in a study of neurological immune-mediated disorders. TCRdb reprocessed the 5' RACE reads with MiXCR, giving one entry per CDR3 protein. This table holds about 71,000 distinct CDR3 sequences, 4.5% found once. What was sequenced was PBMCs. These receptors were taken from a man aged 30 to 39 with multiple sclerosis.

The chain recombines TRBV20-1 with TRBJ1-4; D ambiguous. The V end lost 0 bases, the J end lost 5 bases, and 10 bases lay between the germline ends. This CDR3 contains 14 residues. Germline V gene lookup returns CDR1 DFQATT and CDR2 SNEGSKA (reference sequence). CDR3 DNA sequence: TGCAGTGCTAGAGATCATCAGCTAAATGAAAAACTGTTTTTT. Its translation is CSARDHQLNEKLFF.

Comments on this clonotype: This may be a read error, as it is one base from a much larger clone. The chain couples TRBV10-3 to TRBJ1-6; possible D gene TRBD1, 6 bases. The V gene's germline CDR1 is ENHRY and CDR2 SYGVKD. The CDR3 is 16 amino acids. Here the CDR3 DNA reads TGTGCCATCAGTGAGGCAGGGGTGTTGAATAATTCACCCCTCAACTTT. Translation gives CAISEAGVLNNSPLNF.

A note on this clonotype: A read error may be the cause here, since a much bigger clone is one base away. V usage is TRBV7-6 and J usage is TRBJ1-4, with TRBD1 as a possible D gene (6 bases). The CDR3 has 16 amino acids. V lost 7 bases and J lost 4, with 19 bases in between. The germline V gene has CDR1 SGHVS and CDR2 FNYEAQ. CDR3 nucleotide sequence: TGTGCCAGCACCCCTCAAACAGGGAAAGTTAATGAAAAACTGTTTTTT. Protein sequence: CASTPQTGKVNEKLFF.

This clonotype appeared many times. This sequence joins TRBV7-9 and TRBJ2-2; 13 bases agree with TRBD2. Germline CDR1 is SEHNR and CDR2 is FQNEAQ (reference sequence). The CDR3 extends over 20 amino acids. V lost 1 base to trimming and J lost 0 bases; unmatched junction nucleotides: 8. In nucleotides, the CDR3 is TGTGCCAGCAGCTTAGGTTCCGGACTAGCGGGGGCATCGAACACCGGGGAGCTGTTTTTT. Translated, it gives CASSLGSGLAGASNTGELFF.

This clonotype was detected many times. This chain connects TRBV7-8 to TRBJ2-1; 7 positions match TRBD1. The V gene's germline CDR1 is SGHVS and CDR2 FQNEAQ. The CDR3 length is 15 residues. V was pared by 0 bases and J by 1 base, with 0 bases of the junction left unmatched. The CDR3 DNA sequence: TGTGCCAGCAGCTTAGCACAGGGGTCCTACAATGAGCAGTTCTTC. This codes for CASSLAQGSYNEQFF.

This clonotype appeared many times. CDR3 nucleotide sequence: TGTGCCAGCAGTCTGCAGGTCTGGGGCGAGACCCAGTACTTC. Translation: CASSLQVWGETQYF. This chain connects TRBV12-3 or TRBV12-4 to TRBJ2-5; D is perhaps TRBD1 (5 bases). The CDR3 consists of 14 residues. Trimming took off 5 bases at V and 5 bases at J, with 15 bases between the two ends.

This clonotype was found many times. V usage is TRBV10-3 and J usage is TRBJ1-2; 9 positions agree with TRBD1. In germline, CDR1 is ENHRY, CDR2 SYGVKD. J gave up 2 bases and V 6 bases, and 10 bases lay outside the gene matches. The CDR3 covers 16 residues. The CDR3 sequence: CAISRDREGSNYGYTF. CDR3 DNA sequence: TGTGCCATCAGCCGGGACAGGGAAGGGTCCAACTATGGCTACACCTTC.

This clonotype showed up many times. The rearrangement joins TRBV4-1 to TRBJ2-7; D is possibly TRBD1 (7 bases). Germline CDR1 and CDR2: MGHRA and YSYEKL. The CDR3 contains 16 residues. The ends were cut back, 1 base at V and 6 bases at J, with 19 bases in the middle. CDR3 sequence (DNA): TGCGCCAGCAGCCAAGTAGGGGCAGGGGGGCCTACCGAGCAGTACTTC. Amino acid sequence: CASSQVGAGGPTEQYF.

This clonotype qualifies as medium-sized. This sequence joins TRBV4-1 and TRBJ1-1; 10 nucleotides match TRBD1. Germline V gene sequence: CDR1 MGHRA, CDR2 YSYEKL. V shed 5 bases and J 8 bases; nucleotides not matched to a gene: 11. The CDR3 is 15 residues long. CDR3 DNA: TGCGCCAGCAGCGGGTTTTCTGACAGGGGGCGGGAAGCTTTCTTT. This encodes CASSGFSDRGREAFF.

Many counts were recorded for this clonotype. The rearrangement joins TRBV5-5 to TRBJ2-3; tentative D call: TRBD2 (5 bases). This CDR3 spans 14 amino acids. CDR1 and CDR2 from the germline V gene are SGHKS and YYEKEE (reference sequence). V lost 0 bases to trimming and J lost 15 bases, with 20 bases between them. CDR3 protein: CASSLGGGRATSYF. As DNA, the CDR3 is TGTGCCAGCAGCTTGGGAGGCGGGCGGGCCACGTCCTATTTT.

There are a few counts of this clonotype. The V call is TRBV12-3 or TRBV12-4, the J call TRBJ2-2; the D gene could be TRBD1 or TRBD2 (6 bases each). The length of the CDR3 is 15 residues. The ends were cut back, 11 bases at V and 5 bases at J, with 21 bases in the middle. CDR3 DNA: TGTGCCGGACTACAGGGTTCAGGTTCAACCGGGGAGCTGTTTTTT. Protein product: CAGLQGSGSTGELFF.

This clonotype was seen repeatedly, ten times or more. The chain uses TRBV28 and TRBJ1-2; D may be TRBD1 (6 bases). CDR3 length equals 18 residues. Trimming pared 2 bases from V and 1 base from J, leaving 20 bases between. Germline values: CDR1 MDHEN, CDR2 SYDVKM. DNA of the CDR3: TGTGCCAGCAGTTTAGGATTGGCGGCAGGGGAGATTAACTATGGCTACACCTTC. Translating gives CASSLGLAAGEINYGYTF.

This clonotype was observed a few times. The chain joins TRBV20-1 to TRBJ2-1; D is undetermined. There are 12 residues in the CDR3. V was trimmed by 2 bases and J by 7 bases, leaving 9 bases between them. Germline loops: CDR1 DFQATT, CDR2 SNEGSKA (reference sequence). CDR3 loop: CSARRTANEQFF. DNA of the CDR3: TGCAGTGCTAGACGAACAGCAAATGAGCAGTTCTTC.

This clonotype was counted many times. This chain joins TRBV5-1 and TRBJ1-4; D gene unclear. Trimming shortened V by 3 bases and J by 3 bases, and 12 bases separated the two germline ends. The germline V gene encodes CDR1 SGHRS and CDR2 YFSETQ. The CDR3 sequence is 15 residues long. The DNA of the CDR3 is TGCGCCAGCAGCTCGACCCCGGGGTCTAATGAAAAACTGTTTTTT. Translation gives CASSSTPGSNEKLFF.

Ten or more counts support this clonotype. The rearrangement links TRBV7-9 to TRBJ2-3, with 8 nucleotides matching TRBD1. Germline assignment: CDR1 SEHNR and CDR2 FQNEAQ (reference sequence). The CDR3 is 14 amino acids. V trimming: 4 bases; J trimming: 6 bases; junction bases outside the gene matches: 6. The chain's CDR3 is CASSSRTGTDTQYF. CDR3 DNA: TGTGCCAGCAGCTCTAGGACAGGGACGGATACGCAGTATTTT.

This clonotype appeared a few times. The DNA for the CDR3 is TGTGCCAGCAACCTCAGGGGGCAGAACACTGAAGCTTTCTTT. It encodes CASNLRGQNTEAFF. J is TRBJ1-1 and V is TRBV12-3 or TRBV12-4, with TRBD1 matching over 8 bases. Losses at the gene ends were 7 bases for V and 1 base for J; bases not matched to a gene: 5. CDR3 length equals 14 residues.

This clonotype was recorded many times. The chain combines TRBV12-3 or TRBV12-4 with TRBJ1-3; no definite D call. There are 14 residues in the CDR3. The V gene lost 3 bases and the J gene lost 5 bases, with 11 bases spanning the gap. The CDR3 nucleotides read TGTGCCAGCAGTTTGGTTTGGTCCAGAAACACCATATATTTT. It yields the protein CASSLVWSRNTIYF.

This clonotype was detected ten times or more. The chain joins TRBV10-3 to TRBJ2-7; 9 nucleotides align to TRBD2. The J segment lost 1 base and the V segment lost 2 bases, leaving 0 bases of the junction unmatched. This CDR3 has 14 amino acids. Germline V CDR1 and CDR2: ENHRY, SYGVKD. The CDR3 here is CAISETSGSYEQYF. The CDR3 nucleotides read TGTGCCATCAGTGAGACTAGCGGGTCCTACGAGCAGTACTTC.

This clonotype appeared many times. The V and J genes are TRBV24-1 and TRBJ2-3, with no clear D. The CDR3 contains 13 residues. V lost 2 bases and J lost 2, with 4 bases in between. Germline CDR1 KGHDR, CDR2 SFDVKD. In DNA, the CDR3 is TGTGCCACCAGTGATTCCAACACAGATACGCAGTATTTT. Translated: CATSDSNTDTQYF.

This clonotype was picked up many times. The chain combines TRBV10-3 with TRBJ1-2; D remains ambiguous. The germline CDR1 and CDR2 sequences are ENHRY and SYGVKD. The CDR3 spans 11 residues. The V end was cut by 6 bases, the J end by 6 bases, with 8 bases between. The CDR3 nucleotides read TGTGCCATCAGCCGCGAAAATGGCTACACCTTC. Translation gives CAISRENGYTF.

This clonotype came up a few times. The chain uses TRBV4-1 and TRBJ2-6; D ambiguous. From germline, CDR1 is MGHRA and CDR2 YSYEKL. This CDR3 comprises 15 residues. Deletions cut 2 bases from V and 4 bases from J, with 9 bases between. Written as DNA, the CDR3 is TGCGCCAGCAGCCAAAGTAACGCCGGGGCCAACGTCCTGACTTTC. Protein: CASSQSNAGANVLTF.

This clonotype was counted at least ten times. The chain carries TRBV20-1 and TRBJ2-1; either TRBD1 or TRBD2 may supply D (6 bases each). V was cut by 2 bases and J by 8 bases, with 10 bases left in between. Germline lookup yields CDR1 DFQATT and CDR2 SNEGSKA (reference sequence). The CDR3 is 12 amino acids. CDR3 protein: CSARRGEYEQFF. In nucleotides, the CDR3 is TGCAGTGCTAGAAGGGGGGAGTATGAGCAGTTCTTC.

The chain couples TRBV7-9 to TRBJ2-3, with D unclear. Germline CDR1 SEHNR, CDR2 FQNEAQ (reference sequence). Deletions cut 0 bases from V and 2 bases from J, with 9 bases between. The CDR3 consists of 15 residues. CDR3 sequence: CASSLAPPPTDTQYF. For the CDR3, the DNA is TGTGCCAGCAGCTTAGCCCCTCCACCCACAGATACGCAGTATTTT. The complete variable domain, with remaining parts taken from reference TRBV7-9 and TRBJ2-3, reads DTGVSQNPRHKITKRGQNVTFRCDPISEHNRLYWYRQTLGQGPEFLTYFQNEAQLEKSRLLSDRFSAERPKGSFSTLEIQRTEQGDSAMYLCASSLAPPPTDTQYFGPGTRLTVL.

This clonotype came up many times. The rearrangement joins TRBV19 to TRBJ2-2; D is undetermined. The CDR3 extends over 14 amino acids. Germline-derived CDR1 and CDR2 are LNHDA and SQIVND (reference sequence). The ends were cut back, 10 bases at V and 6 bases at J, with 18 bases in the middle. CDR3 in amino acids: CAIRDRVDSGELFF. The DNA of the CDR3 is TGTGCCATAAGGGATAGGGTAGACTCCGGGGAGCTGTTTTTT.

Ten or more counts support this clonotype. This rearrangement joins TRBV18 to TRBJ1-2; 9 positions match TRBD1. V gave up 5 bases and J gave up 7 bases; unmatched junction bases: 14. Germline V gives CDR1 KGHSH, CDR2 LQKENI. The CDR3 contains 16 residues. The chain's CDR3 is CASSSRTPGQGIGYTF. The CDR3, as DNA: TGTGCCAGCTCATCTAGGACTCCGGGACAGGGCATTGGCTACACCTTC.

About this clonotype itself: The junction departs from the called germline gene at one end, perhaps through a read error. The chain couples TRBV5-5 to TRBJ1-6; D possibly corresponds to TRBD1 (6 bases). The CDR3 is 15 amino acids. Germline V gene lookup returns CDR1 SGHKS and CDR2 YYEKEE (reference sequence). Here the CDR3 DNA reads TGTGCCAGCAGCTTGCACGCAGGGGAAGATTCACCCCTCAACTTT. It yields the protein CASSLHAGEDSPLNF. The variable domain in full, completed from reference TRBV5-5 and TRBJ1-6, reads DAGVTQSPTHLIKTRGQQVTLRCSPISGHKSVSWYQQVLGQGPQFIFQYYEKEERGRGNFPDRFSARQFPNYSSELNVNALLLGDSALYLCASSLHAGEDSPLNFGNGTRLTVT.

This clonotype came up a few times. The V gene is TRBV7-9, the J gene TRBJ1-2, with 7 nucleotides matching TRBD1. Trimming took 3 bases from V and 3 from J; bases not matched to a gene: 4. Germline V lookup: CDR1 SEHNR, CDR2 FQNEAQ (reference sequence). The CDR3 covers 14 residues. In DNA form, the CDR3 reads TGTGCCAGCAGCTTCACAGGGGTCTACTATGGCTACACCTTC. Residues: CASSFTGVYYGYTF.

The table lists this clonotype with many counts. This chain links TRBV18 with TRBJ2-5, with 12 bases that match TRBD2. V was clipped by 5 bases and J by 1 base; unmatched bases: 5. CDR1 is KGHSH and CDR2 is LQKENI in the germline V gene. CDR3 length equals 16 residues. CDR3 DNA: TGTGCCAGCTCATCCCTAGCGGGGGGGCTCCAAGAGACCCAGTACTTC. Its protein product is CASSSLAGGLQETQYF.

Only a few counts were recorded for this clonotype. V usage is TRBV5-1 and J usage is TRBJ1-2; no clear D gene. Looked up from germline, CDR1 is SGHRS and CDR2 is YFSETQ. The CDR3 sequence is 13 residues long. Trimming removed 4 bases at V and 6 bases at J, with 13 bases between. In DNA, the CDR3 is TGCGCCAGCAGCCCGGTCCACAGAGATGGCTACACCTTC. Translated, it gives CASSPVHRDGYTF.

The genes are TRBV18 and TRBJ2-7; 8 bases map to TRBD1. The CDR3 has 14 residues. Per germline, CDR1 KGHSH and CDR2 LQKENI. Germline trimming cut 6 bases from V and 0 bases from J; bases unmatched to any gene: 4. CDR3 DNA sequence: TGTGCCAGCTCGCGGGACAGGAGCTCCTACGAGCAGTACTTC. This translates into CASSRDRSSYEQYF.

This clonotype has at least ten counts. This chain links TRBV7-9 with TRBJ1-1; no clear D. Per germline, CDR1 SEHNR and CDR2 FQNEAQ (reference sequence). The V end lost 3 bases, the J end lost 8 bases, and 13 bases lay between the germline ends. The CDR3 runs 13 residues. Written as DNA, the CDR3 is TGTGCCAGCAGCTTGCCATTGCAGGCCGAAGCTTTCTTT. Translated, it gives CASSLPLQAEAFF. Supplemented by reference TRBV7-9 and TRBJ1-1, the full variable domain reads DTGVSQNPRHKITKRGQNVTFRCDPISEHNRLYWYRQTLGQGPEFLTYFQNEAQLEKSRLLSDRFSAERPKGSFSTLEIQRTEQGDSAMYLCASSLPLQAEAFFGQGTRLTVV.

This clonotype was seen at least ten times. V gene TRBV24-1 combines with J gene TRBJ2-2; D is unresolved. Trimming left V 6 bases short and J 1 base short, with 5 bases between. The CDR3 length is 13 residues. The germline gives CDR1 KGHDR, CDR2 SFDVKD. CDR3 amino acids: CATSPGNTGELFF. For the CDR3, the DNA is TGTGCCACCAGTCCAGGGAACACCGGGGAGCTGTTTTTT.